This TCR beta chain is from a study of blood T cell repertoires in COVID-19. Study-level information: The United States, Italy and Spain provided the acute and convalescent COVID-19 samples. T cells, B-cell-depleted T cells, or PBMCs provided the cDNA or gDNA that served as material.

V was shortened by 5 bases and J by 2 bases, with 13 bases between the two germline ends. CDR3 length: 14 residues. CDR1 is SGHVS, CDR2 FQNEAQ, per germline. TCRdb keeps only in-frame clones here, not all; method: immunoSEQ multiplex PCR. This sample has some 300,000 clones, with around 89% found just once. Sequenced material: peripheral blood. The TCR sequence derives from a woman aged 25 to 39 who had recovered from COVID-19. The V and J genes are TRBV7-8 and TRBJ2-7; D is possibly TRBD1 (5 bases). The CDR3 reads CASSPPDKTYEQYF. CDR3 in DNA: TGTGCCAGCAGCCCCCCGGACAAGACCTACGAGCAGTACTTC.